The 3 T cell receptor beta chains in this list originate from one sample, sequenced in a study of blood T cell repertoires in COVID-19. Assay used: immunoSEQ multiplex PCR; TCRdb lists only in-frame clones, some missing. This table holds fewer than 200,000 clones, 80% to 90% found once. The sample consisted of peripheral blood. The receptor set was obtained from a man in his late teens or twenties who had recovered from COVID-19.

CDR3: CAIRDTGSNQPQHF. DNA for the CDR3: TGTGCCATCAGGGACACAGGGAGCAATCAGCCCCAGCATTTT. The chain links TRBV10-3 to TRBJ1-5; a possible D gene is TRBD1 (6 bases). The CDR3 runs 14 residues. Germline V gene lookup returns CDR1 ENHRY and CDR2 SYGVKD. The V and J ends lost 6 bases and 1 base respectively, with 10 bases between them.

The V and J genes are TRBV5-6 and TRBJ2-3, with D maybe TRBD1 (6 bases). Germline V gene sequence: CDR1 SGHDT, CDR2 YYEEEE. V lost 2 bases to trimming and J lost 0 bases, with 10 bases between them. The CDR3 contains 15 residues. The CDR3: CASSFFRGSTDTQYF. The CDR3 DNA is TGTGCCAGCAGCTTCTTCAGGGGCAGCACAGATACGCAGTATTTT.

The chain uses TRBV7-2 and TRBJ2-3; the D gene is possibly TRBD1 (5 bases). CDR1 is SGHTA and CDR2 is FQGNSA in the germline V gene. V shed 5 bases and J shed 7 bases, with 28 bases lying between them. The CDR3 is 18 amino acids. Here the CDR3 reads CASSLLRQTQVVANTQYF. The CDR3 DNA reads TGTGCCAGCAGCCTACTGAGACAGACCCAGGTCGTTGCAAATACGCAGTATTTT.